Listed here are 27 T cell receptor beta chains from one sample, sequenced in a study of PD-1 blockade in mismatch repair-deficient tumors. TCRdb keeps only in-frame clones here, not all; method: immunoSEQ multiplex PCR. The sample has approximately 100,000 clones; about 79% are singletons. The specimen comprised peripheral blood, sampled 36 weeks after starting pembrolizumab. All receptors come from an adult with mismatch repair-deficient cancer.

The chain uses TRBV27 and TRBJ2-1, with unresolved D. The CDR3 covers 13 residues. V was trimmed by 5 bases and J by 8 bases, leaving 13 bases between them. The germline V gene has CDR1 MNHEY and CDR2 SMNVEV (reference sequence). The CDR3 DNA is TGTGCCAGCAGTCGACATTATGGGGATGAGCAGTTCTTC. Translation gives CASSRHYGDEQFF.

DNA for the CDR3: TGTGCCAGCAGCGCACAGGGGGGCTCCTACGAGCAGTACTTC. It codes for CASSAQGGSYEQYF. The chain couples TRBV7-8 to TRBJ2-7; 8 bases fit TRBD1. CDR1 SGHVS and CDR2 FQNEAQ come from the germline V gene. V shed 5 bases and J 0 bases; nucleotides not matched to a gene: 3. There are 14 residues in the CDR3.

A word on this clone: The same CDR3 also results from other DNA sequences found in this sample. The V call is TRBV7-9, the J call TRBJ1-1, with unresolved D. Per the germline V gene, CDR1 is SEHNR and CDR2 is FQNEAQ (reference sequence). The CDR3 consists of 12 residues. Trimming took 5 bases from V and 2 from J, leaving 6 bases between them. The CDR3 DNA reads TGTGCCAGCAGCCTTTCTAACACTGAAGCTTTCTTT. Its protein is CASSLSNTEAFF. Supplemented by reference TRBV7-9 and TRBJ1-1, the full variable domain reads DTGVSQNPRHKITKRGQNVTFRCDPISEHNRLYWYRQTLGQGPEFLTYFQNEAQLEKSRLLSDRFSAERPKGSFSTLEIQRTEQGDSAMYLCASSLSNTEAFFGQGTRLTVV.

The V call is TRBV30, the J call TRBJ1-1; perhaps TRBD1 as D (6 bases). Trimming removed 2 bases from V and 3 bases from J, with 13 bases in between. Germline V gene data show CDR1 as GTSNPN and CDR2 as SVGIG (reference sequence). This CDR3 has 14 residues. The CDR3 is CAWSRGSRDTEAFF. The CDR3, as DNA: TGTGCCTGGAGTAGGGGGAGTAGGGACACTGAAGCTTTCTTT.

V gene TRBV19 combines with J gene TRBJ1-1; unclear D gene. The CDR3 totals 12 residues. Germline values: CDR1 LNHDA, CDR2 SQIVND (reference sequence). Trimming took 6 bases from V and 8 from J, leaving 13 bases between them. The CDR3 nucleotides are TGTGCCAGTAGCGATGTTGGTGGCGAAGCTTTCTTT. It codes for CASSDVGGEAFF.

This chain connects TRBV4-1 to TRBJ1-4; TRBD1 might be the D (5 bases). CDR1 is MGHRA, CDR2 YSYEKL, per germline. V lost 3 bases to trimming and J lost 7 bases, with 15 bases between them. CDR3 length equals 15 residues. The CDR3 nucleotides read TGCGCCAGCAGCCACAGGGTTGCGCTCCCTGAAAAACTGTTTTTT. Its translation: CASSHRVALPEKLFF.

This clone was counted only a few times. This chain connects TRBV7-2 to TRBJ1-1, with D hard to call. The germline V gene encodes CDR1 SGHTA and CDR2 FQGNSA. There are 13 residues in the CDR3. V was cut by 5 bases and J by 4 bases, with 11 bases left in between. Here the CDR3 DNA reads TGTGCCAGCAGCCGCTCGAGGAGCACTGAAGCTTTCTTT. Translation gives CASSRSRSTEAFF. Full variable domain (missing parts from reference TRBV7-2 and TRBJ1-1): GAGVSQSPSNKVTEKGKDVELRCDPISGHTALYWYRQSLGQGLEFLIYFQGNSAPDKSGLPSDRFSAERTGGSVSTLTIQRTQQEDSAVYLCASSRSRSTEAFFGQGTRLTVV.

The gene calls are TRBV25-1 and TRBJ2-7, with D perhaps matching TRBD1 (6 bases). Germline lookup yields CDR1 MGHDK and CDR2 SYGVNS. The CDR3 is made up of 16 amino acids. The V and J ends lost 0 bases and 5 bases respectively, with 17 bases between them. CDR3 bases: TGTGCCAGCAGTGAATATTCAGACAGGAGAAGACACGAGCAGTACTTC. Its translation: CASSEYSDRRRHEQYF.

The sample holds a few counts of this clone. The chain carries TRBV6-1 and TRBJ1-5, with unresolved D. This CDR3 comprises 12 residues. V lost 1 base and J 7 bases, leaving 5 bases between the germline ends. CDR1 is MNHNS and CDR2 is SASEGT in the germline V gene. The CDR3 region has the DNA TGTGCCAGCAGTGAAGGAGGCCAGCCCCAGCATTTT. Amino acids: CASSEGGQPQHF.

The CDR3 loop reads CASSEWGTSGTDTQYF. The CDR3 DNA is TGTGCCAGCAGTGAATGGGGGACTAGCGGCACAGATACGCAGTATTTT. The rearrangement joins TRBV2 to TRBJ2-3, with 10 bases matching TRBD2. Trimming cost V 2 bases and J 1 base; bases outside gene matches: 3. The germline gives CDR1 SNHLY, CDR2 FYNNEI. The CDR3 is 16 residues long.

The chain joins TRBV5-1 to TRBJ2-2; D remains ambiguous. CDR1 SGHRS and CDR2 YFSETQ come from the germline V gene. This CDR3 region has 15 residues. Trimming left V 2 bases short and J 2 bases short, with 10 bases between. CDR3 in DNA: TGCGCCAGCAGCTTCCGGGCAGATAACACCGGGGAGCTGTTTTTT. Protein product: CASSFRADNTGELFF.

The CDR3 here is CASSYRQGEKLFF. Written as DNA, the CDR3 is TGTGCCAGCAGTTATCGTCAGGGGGAAAAACTGTTTTTT. This chain links TRBV6-6 with TRBJ1-4, with a tentative D call TRBD1 (6 bases). CDR1 MNHNY and CDR2 SVGAGI come from the germline V gene (reference sequence). The CDR3 loop spans 13 amino acids. V was shortened by 3 bases and J by 8 bases, with 10 bases between the two germline ends.

This chain connects TRBV7-2 to TRBJ2-1, with 9 bases aligning to TRBD2. The V gene end was trimmed by 1 base and the J gene end by 7 bases; junction bases not matched to a gene: 8. Germline CDR1 SGHTA, CDR2 FQGNSA. This CDR3 comprises 16 residues. CDR3 protein: CASSLVRTREGNEQFF. In nucleotides, the CDR3 is TGTGCCAGCAGCTTAGTTCGTACGCGGGAGGGGAATGAGCAGTTCTTC.

This CDR3 reads CASSRSTLAGGSSYEQYF. In DNA form, the CDR3 reads TGTGCCAGCAGCAGATCCACTCTAGCGGGAGGTTCCTCCTACGAGCAGTACTTC. V gene TRBV13 combines with J gene TRBJ2-7, with 11 bases matching TRBD2. V shed 5 bases, J shed 0 bases, and the junction held 12 bases outside the gene matches. CDR1 PRHDT and CDR2 FYEKMQ come from the germline V gene (reference sequence). This CDR3 spans 18 amino acids.

The chain recombines TRBV27 with TRBJ1-1; D gene unclear. The CDR3 spans 14 residues. CDR1 and CDR2 from the germline V gene are MNHEY and SMNVEV (reference sequence). V lost 5 bases to trimming and J lost 1 base, with 11 bases between them. The CDR3 reads CASSREKRNTEAFF. Written as DNA, the CDR3 is TGTGCCAGCAGTAGGGAGAAAAGGAACACTGAAGCTTTCTTT.

The chain couples TRBV18 to TRBJ2-1; D not certain. V was clipped by 3 bases and J by 3 bases, with 15 bases between them. Germline V gene lookup returns CDR1 KGHSH and CDR2 LQKENI. The CDR3 runs to 16 residues. The CDR3 protein is CASSPSFSTYYNEQFF. DNA of the CDR3: TGTGCCAGCTCACCCTCCTTCAGTACCTACTACAATGAGCAGTTCTTC.

The chain joins TRBV7-2 to TRBJ1-2; D is undetermined. This CDR3 is 12 amino acids long. The V end was cut by 3 bases, the J end by 5 bases, with 7 bases between. Germline CDR1 and CDR2: SGHTA and FQGNSA. As DNA, the CDR3 is TGTGCCAGCAGCTTTATCAGTTATGGCTACACCTTC. Amino acid sequence: CASSFISYGYTF.

This clone has just a few counts. The rearrangement uses TRBV9 and TRBJ2-1, with D perhaps matching TRBD1 (5 bases). The CDR3 totals 13 residues. V was clipped by 4 bases and J by 8 bases, with 13 bases between them. The germline CDR1 and CDR2 sequences are SGDLS and YYNGEE. The CDR3 protein is CASSYRGQYEQFF. The CDR3 coding sequence is TGTGCCAGCAGCTACAGAGGACAATATGAGCAGTTCTTC.

This chain links TRBV6-5 with TRBJ2-1; 9 bases align to TRBD1. Germline values: CDR1 MNHEY, CDR2 SVGAGI. Trimming at V came to 2 bases and at J to 7 bases, leaving 6 bases not matched to a gene. The CDR3 has 15 residues. CDR3 region: CASSYSGTGKNEQFF. The CDR3 DNA is TGTGCCAGCAGTTACAGTGGGACAGGGAAAAATGAGCAGTTCTTC.

The chain is built from TRBV6-6 and TRBJ2-5; TRBD1 is a possible D gene (6 bases). Germline CDR1 and CDR2: MNHNY and SVGAGI (reference sequence). V was shortened by 2 bases and J by 2 bases, with 9 bases between the two germline ends. This CDR3 is built from 14 residues. CDR3 amino acids: CASSYMGAQETQYF. The CDR3 coding sequence is TGTGCCAGCAGTTACATGGGGGCTCAAGAGACCCAGTACTTC.

This clone has just one count. The J gene is TRBJ2-1, the V gene TRBV9; 8 bases are shared with TRBD1. The germline gives CDR1 SGDLS, CDR2 YYNGEE. The V segment lost 7 bases and the J segment 1 base; nucleotides outside the gene matches: 10. This CDR3 region has 16 residues. Here the CDR3 reads CASGEFQGASYNEQFF. The CDR3 nucleotides are TGTGCCAGCGGTGAATTCCAGGGGGCGTCCTACAATGAGCAGTTCTTC.

CDR3 nucleotides: TGCAGCGTTGATCAACACGAGGGGTATGAGCAGTTCTTC. This encodes CSVDQHEGYEQFF. The V gene is TRBV29-1, the J gene TRBJ2-1; D is possibly TRBD1 or TRBD2 (5 bases each). Germline CDR1 is SQVTM and CDR2 is ANQGSEA. Trimming removed 3 bases at V and 8 bases at J, with 14 bases between. CDR3 size: 13 residues.

This clone was observed a single time. The chain uses TRBV7-9 and TRBJ2-2; D gene ambiguous. Trimming cost V 3 bases and J 6 bases, with 5 bases left between them. The CDR3 has 12 residues. Per germline, CDR1 SEHNR and CDR2 FQNEAQ (reference sequence). The CDR3 bases are TGTGCCAGCAGCTTCCCTTCCGGGGAGCTGTTTTTT. Protein product: CASSFPSGELFF. The complete variable domain, with remaining parts taken from reference TRBV7-9 and TRBJ2-2, reads DTGVSQNPRHKITKRGQNVTFRCDPISEHNRLYWYRQTLGQGPEFLTYFQNEAQLEKSRLLSDRFSAERPKGSFSTLEIQRTEQGDSAMYLCASSFPSGELFFGEGSRLTVL.

This sequence joins TRBV5-4 and TRBJ2-7; weak D call: TRBD1 (6 bases). In germline, CDR1 is SGHNT, CDR2 YYREEE (reference sequence). V lost 0 bases and J 2 bases, leaving 12 bases between the germline ends. This CDR3 has 15 residues. In DNA form, the CDR3 reads TGTGCCAGCAGCTTGGGGGGGCAAAAACCCTACGAGCAGTACTTC. It is translated as CASSLGGQKPYEQYF.

The chain joins TRBV7-9 to TRBJ1-2; D remains ambiguous. This CDR3 is 15 amino acids long. Per the germline V gene, CDR1 is SEHNR and CDR2 is FQNEAQ (reference sequence). V was shortened by 0 bases and J by 6 bases, with 14 bases between the two germline ends. CDR3: CASSLAPLKGDGYTF. CDR3 DNA sequence: TGTGCCAGCAGCTTAGCTCCCCTCAAGGGCGATGGCTACACCTTC.

This chain uses TRBV19 with TRBJ1-3; D not certain. Per germline, CDR1 LNHDA and CDR2 SQIVND (reference sequence). The V end was cut by 7 bases, the J end by 0 bases, with 13 bases between. The CDR3 runs 15 residues. In nucleotides, the CDR3 is TGTGCCAGTACCCAAGCTCGGAGCTCTGGAAACACCATATATTTT. Residues: CASTQARSSGNTIYF.

The chain is built from TRBV9 and TRBJ2-1, with a tentative D call TRBD1 (5 bases). The CDR3 has 14 amino acids. The germline CDR1 and CDR2 sequences are SGDLS and YYNGEE. Trimming cost V 3 bases and J 4 bases, with 11 bases left between them. Here the CDR3 reads CASSDSTVYNEQFF. The DNA for the CDR3 is TGTGCCAGCAGCGATTCGACAGTATACAATGAGCAGTTCTTC. Complete variable domain (other parts from reference TRBV9 and TRBJ2-1): DSGVTQTPKHLITATGQRVTLRCSPRSGDLSVYWYQQSLDQGLQFLIQYYNGEERAKGNILERFSAQQFPDLHSELNLSSLELGDSALYFCASSDSTVYNEQFFGPGTRLTVL.